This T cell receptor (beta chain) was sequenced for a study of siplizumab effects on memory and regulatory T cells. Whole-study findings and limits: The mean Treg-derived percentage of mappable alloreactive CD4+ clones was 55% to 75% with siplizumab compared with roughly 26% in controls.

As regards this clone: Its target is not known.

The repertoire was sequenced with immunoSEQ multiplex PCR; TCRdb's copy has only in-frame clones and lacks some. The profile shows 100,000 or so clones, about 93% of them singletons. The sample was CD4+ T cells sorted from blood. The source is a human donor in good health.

The CDR3 reads CASSQDMDSANTGELFF. CDR3 nucleotide sequence: TGCGCCAGCAGCCAAGATATGGACAGCGCGAACACCGGGGAGCTGTTTTTT. The J gene is TRBJ2-2, the V gene TRBV4-1; D possibly corresponds to TRBD1 (6 bases). V was clipped by 0 bases and J by 0 bases, with 11 bases between them. CDR3 length equals 17 residues. Per germline, CDR1 MGHRA and CDR2 YSYEKL.